Sequencing of this T cell receptor beta chain was carried out in a study of cytomegalovirus exposure and HLA in healthy donors. 60 Vbeta and 13 Jbeta primers were used in PCR. Using immunoSEQ multiplex PCR, the repertoire was profiled, and TCRdb retains in-frame clones only, with some absent. The data contain 150,000 to 200,000 clones, 62% of them singletons. Germline V CDR1 and CDR2: LGHNT, FRNRAP. J gave up 13 bases and V 6 bases, and 7 bases lay outside the gene matches. This CDR3 region has 12 residues. The chain couples TRBV12-5 to TRBJ2-1; 9 nucleotides agree with TRBD2. Input material: PBMCs. The clonotype comes from a man aged 35 to 55 in good health and CMV-seronegative. This chain's CDR3 is CASGITGTSQFF. The CDR3, as DNA: TGTGCTAGTGGGATTACCGGGACTAGCCAGTTCTTC.